The T cell receptor (beta chain) described here comes from a study of control samples from healthy donors and cancer patients. The V gene lost 1 base and the J gene lost 5 bases, with 11 bases spanning the gap. CDR1 SGHAT and CDR2 FQDESV come from the germline V gene (reference sequence). The CDR3 is made up of 14 amino acids. The repertoire was sequenced with immunoSEQ multiplex PCR; TCRdb's copy has only in-frame clones and lacks some. The sample lists 100,000 to 150,000 clones; around nine tenths were seen once. This clone has more than one count but fewer than ten. V and J are TRBV11-1 and TRBJ1-1; D gene ambiguous. Sequenced sample: blood. This sequence originates from a man between 40 and 49 years old in good health. The CDR3, as DNA: TGTGCCAGCAGCTTAGGTCATCAGAGGACTGAAGCTTTCTTT. This codes for CASSLGHQRTEAFF.